The rows below give T cell receptor beta chains drawn from one sample of a study of T cell responses to AZD1222 COVID-19 vaccine. Using immunoSEQ multiplex PCR, the repertoire was profiled, and TCRdb retains in-frame clones only, with some absent. The sample has roughly 100,000 clones, about 88% seen once. Sequenced here: peripheral blood, sampled on day 0 of AZD1222 vaccination. These receptor sequences come from an adult in good health. CDR3s include the opening cysteine and the closing phenylalanine or tryptophan. The D gene is left open where the match is weak. Where a row states a size, it is once, few, many or the class of an expanded clone; other rows omit it.

J gene	CDR3 length	clone size	V gene	D gene	CDR3 DNA	CDR3 protein
TRBJ2-1	15	NA	TRBV6-1	NA	TGTGCCAGCAGTGAATCTCAGGGAATAAACAATGAGCAGTTCTTC	CASSESQGINNEQFF
TRBJ2-7	15	NA	TRBV2	TRBD1	TGTGCCAGCAGTGAAGAATGGACAGGGGGCCAAGAGCAGTACTTC	CASSEEWTGGQEQYF
TRBJ1-6	15	NA	TRBV27	NA	TGTGCCAGCAGTTTTTGGCTGGGGGTAGGGTCACCCCTCCACTTT	CASSFWLGVGSPLHF
TRBJ1-3	14	NA	TRBV2	NA	TGTGCCAGCAGTGACAGGGTGACTGGAAACACCATATATTTT	CASSDRVTGNTIYF
TRBJ2-2	15	NA	TRBV5-1	NA	TGCGCCAGCAGCCAAGCTACCCTGGCCACCGGGGAGCTGTTTTTT	CASSQATLATGELFF
TRBJ1-2	14	NA	TRBV10-3	NA	TGTGCCATCGGGGAAACAGGGCGAGGCTATGGCTACACCTTC	CAIGETGRGYGYTF
TRBJ2-4	16	few	TRBV4-1	NA	TGCGCCAGCAGCCAAGATTGGGGGCTTGCCAAAAACATTCAGTACTTC	CASSQDWGLAKNIQYF
TRBJ2-3	14	NA	TRBV27	NA	TGTGCCAGCAGTTTAATGGACTCCGGAGATACGCAGTATTTT	CASSLMDSGDTQYF
TRBJ2-3	17	NA	TRBV30	TRBD2	TGTGCCTGGAGTGTACAGACTAGCGGGAGGAGGACAGATACGCAGTATTTT	CAWSVQTSGRRTDTQYF
TRBJ2-1	14	NA	TRBV5-4	NA	TGTGCCAGCAGCAAATCCGGGCCAAGAGACGGGCAGTTCTTC	CASSKSGPRDGQFF
TRBJ1-4	16	NA	TRBV28	NA	TGTGCCAGCAGTTTGAGAGCGTTGGGAACTAATGAAAAACTGTTTTTT	CASSLRALGTNEKLFF
TRBJ1-2	15	NA	TRBV3-1/TRBV3-2	NA	TGTGCCAGCAGCCCTTCCGGGACATCGCACGATGGCTACACCTTC	CASSPSGTSHDGYTF
TRBJ1-5	15	NA	TRBV5-5	NA	TGTGCCAGCAGTCCGGGCCAAGGGGGCAATCAGCCCCAGCATTTT	CASSPGQGGNQPQHF
TRBJ1-1	12	NA	TRBV6-6	NA	TGTGCCAGCAGCAAATACGGAACTGAAGCTTTCTTT	CASSKYGTEAFF
TRBJ2-7	16	once	TRBV19	TRBD2	TGTGCCAGTAGTATTTTCGGTCTAGCGGGAGTTGGGGAGCAGTACTTC	CASSIFGLAGVGEQYF
TRBJ1-2	14	NA	TRBV10-2	NA	TGCGCCAGCAGTGAGGATCCATCGGGGGTTGGCTACACCTTC	CASSEDPSGVGYTF
TRBJ2-7	18	few	TRBV4-2	TRBD1	TGTGCCAGCAGCCAAGATCTTGGCAGGGGGCTAATTGTTTACGAGCAGTACTTC	CASSQDLGRGLIVYEQYF
TRBJ2-5	12	NA	TRBV19	NA	TGTGCCAGTAGCGGGGCCCAAGAGACCCAGTACTTC	CASSGAQETQYF
TRBJ1-4	15	NA	TRBV2	NA	TGTGCCAGCAGTGAAGGGGCAGCCGCTAATGAAAAACTGTTTTTT	CASSEGAAANEKLFF
TRBJ2-7	16	few	TRBV15	TRBD1	TGTGCCACCAGCAGAGAGACAGGGCTCAGCTCCTACGAGCAGTACTTC	CATSRETGLSSYEQYF
TRBJ1-5	12	once	TRBV28	TRBD1	TGTGCCAGCAGGGTTACAGGGGTGCCCCAGCATTTT	CASRVTGVPQHF
TRBJ2-3	15	NA	TRBV5-4	NA	TGTGCCAGCAGCTTGGTCGCCTCACGCCCAGATACGCAGTATTTT	CASSLVASRPDTQYF
TRBJ1-4	20	NA	TRBV10-1	NA	TGCGCCAGCATAAGACTCCGTGGGGGGCTTTTTTACCAGAGTAATGAAAAACTGTTTTTT	CASIRLRGGLFYQSNEKLFF
TRBJ1-6	14	NA	TRBV19	NA	TGTGCCAGTACTCTCCGGGACGGAAATTCACCCCTCCACTTT	CASTLRDGNSPLHF
TRBJ2-7	13	NA	TRBV7-8	NA	TGTGCCAGCAGCTTAGCAGGGCCCTACGAGCAGTACTTC	CASSLAGPYEQYF
TRBJ2-7	18	NA	TRBV9	TRBD1	TGTGCCAGCAGCGTAGCCCCCCCTTTGGACAGGCGAGAGTACGAGCAGTACTTC	CASSVAPPLDRREYEQYF
TRBJ2-3	15	NA	TRBV5-1	NA	TGCGCCAGCAGCTTGGAAGGGTACTTACAAGATACGCAGTATTTT	CASSLEGYLQDTQYF
TRBJ1-1	16	NA	TRBV5-1	TRBD1	TGCGCCAGCAGCTTGCACCACCAGGGGGCGAGGCCTGAAGCTTTCTTT	CASSLHHQGARPEAFF
TRBJ2-3	17	NA	TRBV9	TRBD2	TGTGCCAGCAGCGTAGATAGCGGGAGGGCTAGCACAGATACGCAGTATTTT	CASSVDSGRASTDTQYF
TRBJ1-1	15	once	TRBV5-1	NA	TGCGCCAGCAAAAGGGGGGGCCAGGAGGGTACTGAAGCTTTCTTT	CASKRGGQEGTEAFF
TRBJ2-7	14	NA	TRBV5-1	TRBD2	TGCGCCAGCAGGTGGACTAGCGGAACCTACGAGCAGTACTTC	CASRWTSGTYEQYF
TRBJ1-1	16	NA	TRBV5-1	NA	TGCGCCAGCAGTCGAGCGACAGCCCCCGAGAACACTGAAGCTTTCTTT	CASSRATAPENTEAFF
TRBJ2-3	15	few	TRBV9	NA	TGTGCCAGCAGCGTAGGACTTCCGGTGGCAGATACGCAGTATTTT	CASSVGLPVADTQYF
TRBJ1-4	14	few	TRBV6-5	NA	TGTGCCAGCAGTTATCGACAGTATAATGAAAAACTGTTTTTT	CASSYRQYNEKLFF
TRBJ1-5	15	NA	TRBV5-1	TRBD1	TGCGCCAGCACTCCGACAGGGTTGGGCAATCAGCCCCAGCATTTT	CASTPTGLGNQPQHF
TRBJ1-3	16	NA	TRBV19	NA	TGTGCCAGTAGTATAATGGACGGGAACTCTGGAAACACCATATATTTT	CASSIMDGNSGNTIYF
TRBJ2-2	16	NA	TRBV3-1/TRBV3-2	NA	TGTGCCAGCAGCCAAGCAGGGGTGGACATAATCCGGGAGCTGTTTTTT	CASSQAGVDIIRELFF
TRBJ1-4	15	NA	TRBV5-1	TRBD1	TGCGCCAGCAGCAGGACAGGGGGCGAGGTTGAAAAACTGTTTTTT	CASSRTGGEVEKLFF
TRBJ2-7	12	NA	TRBV7-9	NA	TGTGCCAGCAGCCCGCACTTCTACGAGCAGTACTTC	CASSPHFYEQYF
TRBJ1-5	12	NA	TRBV6-5	NA	TGTGCCACCCGGGACCATAATCAGCCCCAGCATTTT	CATRDHNQPQHF
TRBJ2-7	14	NA	TRBV28	NA	TGTGCCAGCAGTTATCAAGGGGAGGAATACGAGCAGTACTTC	CASSYQGEEYEQYF
TRBJ2-7	14	medium-sized	TRBV20-1	NA	TGCAGTGTTAGTGAAGGGACTGAACCCTACGAGCAGTACTTC	CSVSEGTEPYEQYF
TRBJ1-3	14	NA	TRBV18	NA	TGTGCCAGCTCACCACCATTGACCGGAAACACCATATATTTT	CASSPPLTGNTIYF
TRBJ2-1	14	NA	TRBV7-8	NA	TGTGCCAGCAGCTGGGTAGGGGTTTACAATGAGCAGTTCTTC	CASSWVGVYNEQFF
TRBJ1-1	15	NA	TRBV5-1	NA	TGCGCCAGCAGCTTGGCCGGTGACAAAAACACTGAAGCTTTCTTT	CASSLAGDKNTEAFF
TRBJ1-5	13	NA	TRBV12-3/TRBV12-4	NA	TGTGCCAGCATGGCGGGAAACAATCAGCCCCAGCATTTT	CASMAGNNQPQHF
TRBJ1-1	13	few	TRBV7-9	NA	TGTGCCAGCAGCGCCGGGGGATTGGCCCTTACTTTCTTT	CASSAGGLALTFF
TRBJ2-2	15	NA	TRBV18	NA	TGTGCCAGCTCACCAAATTTCTCGAACACCGGGGAGCTGTTTTTT	CASSPNFSNTGELFF
TRBJ2-5	16	NA	TRBV3-1/TRBV3-2	TRBD2	TGTGCCAGCAGCCTGGGGACTAGCGGGAAAGAAGAGACCCAGTACTTC	CASSLGTSGKEETQYF
TRBJ1-3	18	NA	TRBV15	NA	TGTGCCACCAGCAGACCCCCTGGCGGGGAGGTGGCTGGAAACACCATATATTTT	CATSRPPGGEVAGNTIYF
TRBJ2-6	14	NA	TRBV11-2	NA	TGTGCCAGCAGCACCCGACAGGGGGCCAACGTCCTGACTTTC	CASSTRQGANVLTF
TRBJ2-5	13	NA	TRBV19	NA	TGTGCCAGTAGTCCCCGGGGCGAAGAGACCCAGTACTTC	CASSPRGEETQYF
TRBJ2-5	14	NA	TRBV6-5	TRBD1	TGTGCCAGCAGAGTGGACAGGGGTGAAGAGACCCAGTACTTC	CASRVDRGEETQYF
TRBJ1-5	15	NA	TRBV4-2	NA	TGTGCCAGCAGCCTGAGCGGGACGGGCAATCAGCCCCAGCATTTT	CASSLSGTGNQPQHF
TRBJ2-5	13	NA	TRBV6-5	NA	TGTGCCAGCAGTTACTCCGATGGAGAGACCCAGTACTTC	CASSYSDGETQYF